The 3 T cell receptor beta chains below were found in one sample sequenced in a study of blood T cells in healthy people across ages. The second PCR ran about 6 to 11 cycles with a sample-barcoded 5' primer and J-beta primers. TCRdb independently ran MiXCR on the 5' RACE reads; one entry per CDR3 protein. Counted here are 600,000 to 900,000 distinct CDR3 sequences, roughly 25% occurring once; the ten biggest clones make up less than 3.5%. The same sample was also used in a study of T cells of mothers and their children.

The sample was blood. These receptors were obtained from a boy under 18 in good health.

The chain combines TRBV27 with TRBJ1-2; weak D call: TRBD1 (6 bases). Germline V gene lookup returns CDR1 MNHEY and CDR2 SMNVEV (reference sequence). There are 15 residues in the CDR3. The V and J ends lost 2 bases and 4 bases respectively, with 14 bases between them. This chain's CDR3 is CASSLTGQTSYGYTF. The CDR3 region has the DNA TGTGCCAGCAGTTTAACCGGACAGACTTCCTATGGCTACACCTTC.

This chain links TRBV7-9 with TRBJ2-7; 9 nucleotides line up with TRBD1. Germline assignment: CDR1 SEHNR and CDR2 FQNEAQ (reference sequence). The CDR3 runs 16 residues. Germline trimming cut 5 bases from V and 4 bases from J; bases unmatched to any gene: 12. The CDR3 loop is CASSHRDREVLYEQYF. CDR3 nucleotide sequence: TGTGCCAGCAGCCATCGGGACAGGGAGGTCTTGTACGAGCAGTACTTC.

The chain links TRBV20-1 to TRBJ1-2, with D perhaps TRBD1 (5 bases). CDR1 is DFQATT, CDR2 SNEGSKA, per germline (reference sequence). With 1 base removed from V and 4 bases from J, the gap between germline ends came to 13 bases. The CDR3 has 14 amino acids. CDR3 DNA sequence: TGCAGTGCTAGAGGTTCTCAGGGCCGCTATGGCTACACCTTC. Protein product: CSARGSQGRYGYTF.